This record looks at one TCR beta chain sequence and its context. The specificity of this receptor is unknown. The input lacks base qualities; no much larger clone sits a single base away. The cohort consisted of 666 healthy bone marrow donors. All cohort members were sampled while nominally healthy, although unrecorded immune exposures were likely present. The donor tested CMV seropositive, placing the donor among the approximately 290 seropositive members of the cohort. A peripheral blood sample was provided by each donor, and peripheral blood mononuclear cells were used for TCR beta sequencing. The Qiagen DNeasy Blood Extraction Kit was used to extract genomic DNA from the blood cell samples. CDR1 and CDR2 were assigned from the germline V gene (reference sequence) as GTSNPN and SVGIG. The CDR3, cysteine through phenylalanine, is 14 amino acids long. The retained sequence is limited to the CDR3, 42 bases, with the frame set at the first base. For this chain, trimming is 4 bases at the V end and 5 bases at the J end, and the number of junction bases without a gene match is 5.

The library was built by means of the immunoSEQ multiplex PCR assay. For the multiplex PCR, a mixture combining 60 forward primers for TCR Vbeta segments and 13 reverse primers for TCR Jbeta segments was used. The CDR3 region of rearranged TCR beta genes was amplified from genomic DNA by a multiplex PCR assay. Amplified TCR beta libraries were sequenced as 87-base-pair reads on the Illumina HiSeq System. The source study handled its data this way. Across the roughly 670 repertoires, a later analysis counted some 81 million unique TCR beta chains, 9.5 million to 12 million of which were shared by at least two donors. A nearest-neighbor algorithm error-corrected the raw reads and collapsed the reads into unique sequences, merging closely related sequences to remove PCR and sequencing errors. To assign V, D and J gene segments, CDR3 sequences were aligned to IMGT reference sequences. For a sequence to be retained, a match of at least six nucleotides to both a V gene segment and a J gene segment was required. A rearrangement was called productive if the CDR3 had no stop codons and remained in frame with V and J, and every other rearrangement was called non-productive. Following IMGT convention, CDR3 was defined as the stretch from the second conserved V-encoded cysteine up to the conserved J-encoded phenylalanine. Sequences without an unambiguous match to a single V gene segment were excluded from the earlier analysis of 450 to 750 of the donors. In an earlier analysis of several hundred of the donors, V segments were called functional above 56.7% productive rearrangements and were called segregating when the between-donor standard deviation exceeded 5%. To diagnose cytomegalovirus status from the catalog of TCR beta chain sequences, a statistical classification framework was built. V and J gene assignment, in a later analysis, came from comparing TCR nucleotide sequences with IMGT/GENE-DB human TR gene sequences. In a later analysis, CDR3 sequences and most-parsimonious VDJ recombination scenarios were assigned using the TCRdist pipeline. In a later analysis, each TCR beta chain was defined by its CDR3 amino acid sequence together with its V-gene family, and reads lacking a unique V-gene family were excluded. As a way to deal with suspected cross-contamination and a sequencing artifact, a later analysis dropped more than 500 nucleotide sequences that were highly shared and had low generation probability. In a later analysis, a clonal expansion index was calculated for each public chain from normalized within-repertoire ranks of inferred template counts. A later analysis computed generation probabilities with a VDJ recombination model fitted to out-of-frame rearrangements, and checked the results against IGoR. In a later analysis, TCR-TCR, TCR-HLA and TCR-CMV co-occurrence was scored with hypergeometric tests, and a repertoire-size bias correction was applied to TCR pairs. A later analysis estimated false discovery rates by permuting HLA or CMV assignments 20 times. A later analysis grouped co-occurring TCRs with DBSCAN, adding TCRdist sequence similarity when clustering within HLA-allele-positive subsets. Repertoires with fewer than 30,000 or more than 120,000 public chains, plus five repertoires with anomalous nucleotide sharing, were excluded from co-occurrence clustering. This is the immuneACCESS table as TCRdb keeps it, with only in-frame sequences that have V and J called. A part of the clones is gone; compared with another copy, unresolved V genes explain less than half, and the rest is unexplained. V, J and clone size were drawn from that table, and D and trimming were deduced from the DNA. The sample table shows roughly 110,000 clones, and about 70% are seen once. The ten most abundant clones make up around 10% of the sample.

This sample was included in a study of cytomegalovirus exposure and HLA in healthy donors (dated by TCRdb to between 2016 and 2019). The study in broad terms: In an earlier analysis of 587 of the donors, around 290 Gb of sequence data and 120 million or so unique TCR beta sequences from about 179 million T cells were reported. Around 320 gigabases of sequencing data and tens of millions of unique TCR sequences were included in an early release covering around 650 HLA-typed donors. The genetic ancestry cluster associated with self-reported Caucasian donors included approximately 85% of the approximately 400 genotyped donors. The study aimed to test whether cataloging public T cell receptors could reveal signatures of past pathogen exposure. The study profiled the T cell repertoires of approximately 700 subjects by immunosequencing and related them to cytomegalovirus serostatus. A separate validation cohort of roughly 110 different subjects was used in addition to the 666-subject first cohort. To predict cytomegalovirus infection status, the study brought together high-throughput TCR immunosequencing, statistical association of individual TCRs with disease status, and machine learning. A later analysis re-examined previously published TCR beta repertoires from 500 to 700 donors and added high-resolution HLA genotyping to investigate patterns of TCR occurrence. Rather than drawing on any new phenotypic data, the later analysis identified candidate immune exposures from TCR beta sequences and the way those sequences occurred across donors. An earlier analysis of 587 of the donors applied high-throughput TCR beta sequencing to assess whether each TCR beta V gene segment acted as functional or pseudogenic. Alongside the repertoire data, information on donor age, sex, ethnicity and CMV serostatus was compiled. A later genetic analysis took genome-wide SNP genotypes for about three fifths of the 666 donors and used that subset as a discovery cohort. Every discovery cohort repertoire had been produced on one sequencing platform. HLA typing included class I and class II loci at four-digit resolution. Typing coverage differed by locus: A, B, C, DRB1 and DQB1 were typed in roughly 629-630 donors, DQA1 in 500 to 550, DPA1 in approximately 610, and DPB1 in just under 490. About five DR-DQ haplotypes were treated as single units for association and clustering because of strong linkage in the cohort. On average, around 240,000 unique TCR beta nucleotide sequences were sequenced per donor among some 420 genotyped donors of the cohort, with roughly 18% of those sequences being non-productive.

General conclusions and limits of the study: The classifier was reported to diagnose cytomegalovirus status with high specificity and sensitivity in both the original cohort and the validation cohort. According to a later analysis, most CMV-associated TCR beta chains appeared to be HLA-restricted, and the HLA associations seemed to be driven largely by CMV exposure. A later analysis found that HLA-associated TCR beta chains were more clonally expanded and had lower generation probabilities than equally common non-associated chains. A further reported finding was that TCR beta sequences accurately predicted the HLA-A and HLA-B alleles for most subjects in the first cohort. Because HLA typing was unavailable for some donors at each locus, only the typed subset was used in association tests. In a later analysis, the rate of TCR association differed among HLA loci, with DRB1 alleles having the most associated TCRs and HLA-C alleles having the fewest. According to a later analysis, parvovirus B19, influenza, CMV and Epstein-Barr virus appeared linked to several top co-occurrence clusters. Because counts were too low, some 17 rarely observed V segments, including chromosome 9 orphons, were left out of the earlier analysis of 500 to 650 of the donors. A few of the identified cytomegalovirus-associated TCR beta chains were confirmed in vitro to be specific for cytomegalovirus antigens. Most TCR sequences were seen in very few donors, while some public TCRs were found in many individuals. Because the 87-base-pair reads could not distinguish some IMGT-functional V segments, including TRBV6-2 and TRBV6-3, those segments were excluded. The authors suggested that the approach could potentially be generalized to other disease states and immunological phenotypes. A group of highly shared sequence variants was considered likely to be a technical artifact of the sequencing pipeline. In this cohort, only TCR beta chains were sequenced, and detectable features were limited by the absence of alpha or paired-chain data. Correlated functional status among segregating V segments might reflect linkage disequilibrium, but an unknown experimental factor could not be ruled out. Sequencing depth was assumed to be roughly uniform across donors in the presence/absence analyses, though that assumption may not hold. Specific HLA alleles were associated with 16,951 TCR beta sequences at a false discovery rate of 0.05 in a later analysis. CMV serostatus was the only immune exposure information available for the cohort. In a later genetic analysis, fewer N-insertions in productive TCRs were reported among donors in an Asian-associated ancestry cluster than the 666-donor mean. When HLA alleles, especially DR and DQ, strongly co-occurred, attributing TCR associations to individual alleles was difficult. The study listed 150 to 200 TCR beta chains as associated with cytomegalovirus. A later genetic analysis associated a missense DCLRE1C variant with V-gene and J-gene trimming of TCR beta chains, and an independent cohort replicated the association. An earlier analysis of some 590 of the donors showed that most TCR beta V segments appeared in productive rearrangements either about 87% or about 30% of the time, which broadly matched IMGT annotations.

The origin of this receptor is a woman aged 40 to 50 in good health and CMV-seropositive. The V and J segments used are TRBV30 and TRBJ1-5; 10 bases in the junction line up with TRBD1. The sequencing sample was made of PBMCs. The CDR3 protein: CAWTPGTGDQPQHF. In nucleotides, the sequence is TGTGCCTGGACCCCCGGGACAGGGGATCAGCCCCAGCATTTT.